This is a list of T cell receptor beta chains from one sample in a study of blood T cell repertoires in COVID-19. Sequenced by immunoSEQ multiplex PCR; TCRdb stores in-frame clones only, minus some. The repertoire holds 300,000 to 400,000 clones, with about 87% as singletons. The sequenced material came from peripheral blood. These receptors all come from a man aged 30 to 39 with COVID-19, enrolled during active disease. Both conserved end residues are part of each CDR3. The order of the fields is V gene, J gene, CDR3 protein.

>TRBV5-1|TRBJ2-7
CASSRGLARTPYEQYF
>TRBV6-2/TRBV6-3|TRBJ2-1
CASSRLGQGTDEQFF
>TRBV5-1|TRBJ2-1
CASSRDFNEQFF
>TRBV27|TRBJ1-6
CASSSRQGDSPLHF
>TRBV9|TRBJ2-3
CASSAGPQGQGTDTQYF
>TRBV7-2|TRBJ2-2
CASSPLPPGELFF
>TRBV9|TRBJ2-1
CASSQGQTSYNEQFF
>TRBV16|TRBJ2-3
CASSPYRDIHTDTQYF
>TRBV19|TRBJ2-7
CASSWGGEQYF
>TRBV2|TRBJ1-2
CASSDLAGDGYTF
>TRBV7-8|TRBJ2-3
CASSLLELDPADTQYF
>TRBV5-1|TRBJ1-1
CASSLATPNTEAFF
>TRBV15|TRBJ1-2
CATGTGITNYGYTF
>TRBV2|TRBJ2-2
CASSPPRQGTTGELFF
>TRBV7-3|TRBJ2-7
CASSLTGTGSYEQYF
>TRBV3-1/TRBV3-2|TRBJ1-5
CASSQGSTVYSNQPQHF
>TRBV19|TRBJ2-3
CASSGILAGEDTQYF
>TRBV28|TRBJ1-2
CASREEKGGGYGYTF
>TRBV27|TRBJ2-1
CASSFTGRRGWGENEQFF
>TRBV27|TRBJ2-7
CASSLFWTGAYEQYF
>TRBV24-1|TRBJ2-1
CATGGSYNEQFF
>TRBV7-2|TRBJ2-5
CASSIRGAETQYF
>TRBV2|TRBJ1-5
CASTGTGSMDQPQHF
>TRBV9|TRBJ2-4
CASSLSGAKNIQYF
>TRBV7-2|TRBJ1-3
CASSLGSGGYGNTIYF
>TRBV7-3|TRBJ2-2
CASTPQDVYTGELFF
>TRBV5-1|TRBJ1-1
CASGSTGLNTEAFF
>TRBV29-1|TRBJ1-4
CSARAGQQRLFF